Presented here are 30 T cell receptor beta chains from one specimen sequenced in a study of cytomegalovirus exposure and HLA in healthy donors. With 60 Vbeta and 13 Jbeta primers, the PCR was carried out. Generated by immunoSEQ multiplex PCR, the TCRdb table keeps only in-frame clones and is missing some. Seen here are roughly 170,000 clones, 75% to 85% observed once, and the top ten hold about 0.69%. Sequencing was done on a sample of PBMCs. Source of these receptors: a female donor in good health and CMV-seronegative.

V gene TRBV5-4 combines with J gene TRBJ2-1, with 12 bases identical to TRBD2. Trimming cost V 6 bases and J 2 bases; bases outside gene matches: 9. This CDR3 is built from 17 residues. Germline values: CDR1 SGHNT, CDR2 YYREEE (reference sequence). The CDR3, as DNA: TGTGCCAGCACTCCGACTAGCGGGAGTGTAACCTACAATGAGCAGTTCTTC. Protein: CASTPTSGSVTYNEQFF.

V gene TRBV5-6 combines with J gene TRBJ2-1; 7 nucleotides align to TRBD2. This CDR3 region has 16 residues. Germline V CDR1 and CDR2: SGHDT, YYEEEE. The junction had 9 bases not matched to a gene; V was cut back by 2 bases and J by 4 bases. CDR3 in amino acids: CASSLPGGGRYNEQFF. CDR3 nucleotide sequence: TGTGCCAGCAGCTTACCGGGGGGAGGTAGATACAATGAGCAGTTCTTC.

This clone was seen only a few times. This chain uses TRBV7-2 with TRBJ2-1; D unclear. The germline V gene has CDR1 SGHTA and CDR2 FQGNSA. The CDR3 runs to 13 residues. The ends were cut back, 5 bases at V and 0 bases at J, with 5 bases in the middle. CDR3 nucleotides: TGTGCCAGCAGCGCCAGCTCCTACAATGAGCAGTTCTTC. Encoded protein: CASSASSYNEQFF. The whole variable domain, remainder taken from reference TRBV7-2 and TRBJ2-1, is GAGVSQSPSNKVTEKGKDVELRCDPISGHTALYWYRQSLGQGLEFLIYFQGNSAPDKSGLPSDRFSAERTGGSVSTLTIQRTQQEDSAVYLCASSASSYNEQFFGPGTRLTVL.

This chain links TRBV19 with TRBJ1-2; no clear D gene. CDR3 length: 17 residues. Germline lookup yields CDR1 LNHDA and CDR2 SQIVND (reference sequence). V lost 2 bases to trimming and J lost 5 bases, with 21 bases between them. The CDR3 DNA is TGTGCCAGTAGTATAAGGTGGCAGCTTTCGGGGAGTTATGGCTACACCTTC. It is translated as CASSIRWQLSGSYGYTF. The full variable domain, completed using reference TRBV19 and TRBJ1-2, is DGGITQSPKYLFRKEGQNVTLSCEQNLNHDAMYWYRQDPGQGLRLIYYSQIVNDFQKGDIAEGYSVSREKKESFPLTVTSAQKNPTAFYLCASSIRWQLSGSYGYTFGSGTRLTVV.

The chain combines TRBV28 with TRBJ1-3; tentative D call: TRBD1 (5 bases). The germline V gene has CDR1 MDHEN and CDR2 SYDVKM. V was trimmed by 3 bases and J by 2 bases, leaving 14 bases between them. This CDR3 has 16 amino acids. CDR3 sequence: CASSLSQGSAGNTIYF. The CDR3 DNA sequence: TGTGCCAGCAGTTTGTCCCAGGGCTCGGCTGGAAACACCATATATTTT.

The gene calls are TRBV11-2 and TRBJ2-1, with TRBD2 identical over 11 bases. The CDR3 is 17 amino acids. Germline loops: CDR1 SGHAT, CDR2 FQNNGV. V was pared by 2 bases and J by 7 bases, with 10 bases of the junction left unmatched. The CDR3, as DNA: TGTGCCAGCAGCTTATTAGCGGGAGGGCCGAGTATGAATGAGCAGTTCTTC. Translating it yields CASSLLAGGPSMNEQFF.

The chain is built from TRBV28 and TRBJ2-3; 8 positions agree with TRBD2. Losses at the gene ends were 3 bases for V and 3 bases for J; bases not matched to a gene: 5. The CDR3 has 15 amino acids. The germline CDR1 and CDR2 sequences are MDHEN and SYDVKM. The CDR3 is CASSLRGARTDTQYF. DNA for the CDR3: TGTGCCAGCAGTTTGCGGGGGGCGCGAACAGATACGCAGTATTTT.

The chain carries TRBV7-9 and TRBJ2-6; 8 bases are a match to TRBD1. In germline, CDR1 is SEHNR, CDR2 FQNEAQ (reference sequence). CDR3 length: 16 amino acids. V lost 2 bases to trimming and J lost 3 bases; unmatched junction nucleotides: 3. CDR3 sequence: CASSLQGARGANVLTF. DNA of the CDR3: TGTGCCAGCAGCTTACAGGGGGCACGTGGGGCCAACGTCCTGACTTTC.

On this clone itself: The junction does not match germline at one end; this may be a read error. The CDR3 sequence is CASSYILRSGANGLTF. The CDR3 DNA follows: TGTGCCAGCAGTTACATATTGAGGTCTGGGGCCAACGGCCTGACTTTC. The rearrangement uses TRBV6-6 and TRBJ2-6, with a possible D match to TRBD1 (5 bases). Germline loops: CDR1 MNHNY, CDR2 SVGAGI (reference sequence). There are 16 residues in the CDR3.

The chain uses TRBV4-2 and TRBJ1-4, with TRBD1 matching over 8 bases. The junction had 8 bases not matched to a gene; V was cut back by 0 bases and J by 5 bases. From germline, CDR1 is LGHNA and CDR2 YNFKEQ. CDR3 size: 17 residues. The DNA of the CDR3 is TGTGCCAGCAGCCAAGATGGAAGGACAGGGCAGAATGAAAAACTGTTTTTT. This sequence encodes CASSQDGRTGQNEKLFF.

This clone was recorded once. The gene calls are TRBV5-5 and TRBJ2-7, with TRBD2 matching over 12 bases. The CDR3 covers 17 residues. The junction had 10 bases not matched to a gene; V was cut back by 2 bases and J by 4 bases. The germline CDR1 and CDR2 sequences are SGHKS and YYEKEE (reference sequence). This CDR3 reads CASSFRLAGGLEYEQYF. CDR3 nucleotide sequence: TGTGCCAGCAGCTTTAGGCTAGCGGGGGGGCTCGAGTACGAGCAGTACTTC.

The chain combines TRBV30 with TRBJ2-1, with 7 bases aligning to TRBD2. The CDR3 consists of 16 residues. The V and J ends lost 5 bases and 2 bases, in that order; junction bases with no gene match: 12. Germline loops: CDR1 GTSNPN, CDR2 SVGIG (reference sequence). CDR3 region: CAWANGERGAYNEQFF. The DNA for the CDR3 is TGTGCCTGGGCCAACGGCGAGCGGGGAGCCTACAATGAGCAGTTCTTC.

The J gene is TRBJ2-7, the V gene TRBV12-2; TRBD2 is the table's D call and was not checked against the DNA. TRBV12-2 is listed as a pseudogene. CDR3 length equals 18 residues. The CDR3: CASRLASFCGGAGYEQYF. CDR3 in DNA: TGTGCAAGTCGCTTAGCGAGTTTCTGCGGGGGCGCTGGCTACGAGCAGTACTTC.

In this sample, this clone turned up a few times. The chain is built from TRBV28 and TRBJ2-5; 8 bases map to TRBD2. The trim removed 6 bases at V and 5 bases at J, leaving 14 bases unmatched. The CDR3 runs to 16 residues. The germline gives CDR1 MDHEN, CDR2 SYDVKM. The CDR3 DNA reads as TGTGCCAGCAGGTTTAGCGGGAATACCCCTCGGGAGACCCAGTACTTC. This encodes CASRFSGNTPRETQYF.

This clone was picked up a small number of times. V is TRBV30 and J is TRBJ2-3, with 10 nucleotides matching TRBD2. After removal of 2 bases from V and 3 bases from J, the junction contained 11 bases not matched to a gene. CDR1 is GTSNPN, CDR2 SVGIG, per germline (reference sequence). CDR3 length: 17 amino acids. The DNA for the CDR3 is TGTGCCTGGAGTAGGTGGACCGGGACTAGCGTAACAGATACGCAGTATTTT. It translates to CAWSRWTGTSVTDTQYF.

V is TRBV5-4 and J is TRBJ2-3, with 9 bases that match TRBD2. The CDR3 runs to 17 residues. CDR1 is SGHNT and CDR2 is YYREEE in the germline V gene (reference sequence). V trimming: 4 bases; J trimming: 2 bases; junction bases outside the gene matches: 11. CDR3 sequence reads: CASSRRASGRPTDTQYF. The CDR3 bases are TGTGCCAGCAGCAGGCGGGCGAGCGGGAGGCCCACAGATACGCAGTATTTT.

The chain couples TRBV29-1 to TRBJ2-7, with D possibly TRBD2 on 5 matching bases. The CDR3 has 11 amino acids. Germline CDR1 and CDR2: SQVTM and ANQGSEA. V was pared by 6 bases and J by 6 bases, with 12 bases between. This CDR3 is CSVGVGAEQYF. The CDR3 DNA follows: TGCAGCGTCGGGGTGGGTGCCGAGCAGTACTTC.

The chain couples TRBV4-1 to TRBJ2-5; 10 bases are a match to TRBD1. Trimming cost V 4 bases and J 4 bases; bases outside gene matches: 9. The germline gives CDR1 MGHRA, CDR2 YSYEKL. CDR3 length: 16 residues. The CDR3 DNA is TGCGCCAGCAGCCTAACAGGGACAGGGGCTGGAGAGACCCAGTACTTC. Residues: CASSLTGTGAGETQYF.

The gene calls are TRBV23-1 and TRBJ2-3; 8 bases align to TRBD2. TRBV23-1 is assigned to the ORF class and has an uncertain function. Trimming cost V 10 bases and J 10 bases; bases outside gene matches: 13. This CDR3 is 13 amino acids long. CDR3 in amino acids: CATSGGSGNAQYF. The DNA for the CDR3 is TGCGCCACCTCGGGGGGTAGCGGGAATGCGCAGTATTTT.

The chain joins TRBV11-2 to TRBJ1-2, with 9 bases fitting TRBD1. After removal of 5 bases from V and 4 bases from J, the junction contained 2 bases not matched to a gene. CDR3 size: 13 residues. Germline V gene data show CDR1 as SGHAT and CDR2 as FQNNGV. Here the CDR3 DNA reads TGTGCCAGCAGCCCGGGACAGGGCTATGGCTACACCTTC. Encoded protein: CASSPGQGYGYTF.

The V and J genes are TRBV5-6 and TRBJ1-6, with a possible D match to TRBD1 (5 bases). Between the trimmed V and J ends, which lost 1 base and 8 bases, there was a span of 13 bases. CDR1 is SGHDT and CDR2 is YYEEEE in the germline V gene. The CDR3 covers 15 residues. CDR3 amino acids: CASSLRFREDSPLHF. As DNA, the CDR3 is TGTGCCAGCAGCTTGAGGTTCAGGGAGGATTCACCCCTCCACTTT.

The chain joins TRBV7-3 to TRBJ1-6; no clear D. Per germline, CDR1 SGHTA and CDR2 FQGTGA. This CDR3 has 13 amino acids. The ends were cut back, 8 bases at V and 13 bases at J, with 18 bases in the middle. The CDR3 sequence: CASALGRSKPLHF. The CDR3 DNA reads as TGTGCCAGCGCATTAGGTCGGAGTAAGCCCCTCCACTTT.

V and J are TRBV28 and TRBJ1-1; TRBD1 matches at 7 bases. The CDR3 loop spans 12 amino acids. V lost 5 bases, J lost 4 bases, and 1 base stayed unmatched. Germline V gene sequence: CDR1 MDHEN, CDR2 SYDVKM. The CDR3 here is CASSDRATEAFF. The CDR3 coding sequence is TGTGCCAGCAGTGACAGGGCCACTGAAGCTTTCTTT.

The V and J genes are TRBV4-2 and TRBJ2-5; 8 nucleotides line up with TRBD2. The CDR3 consists of 17 residues. Losses at the gene ends were 0 bases for V and 5 bases for J; bases not matched to a gene: 11. Germline V gives CDR1 LGHNA, CDR2 YNFKEQ. CDR3 residues: CASSQDPIAGRDETQYF. CDR3 DNA: TGTGCCAGCAGCCAAGATCCTATAGCGGGGAGGGACGAGACCCAGTACTTC.

This clone showed up just a few times. V is TRBV5-1 and J is TRBJ1-1; 9 bases line up with TRBD1. V shed 2 bases and J 1 base; nucleotides not matched to a gene: 3. The CDR3 contains 15 residues. From germline, CDR1 is SGHRS and CDR2 YFSETQ. The CDR3 sequence is CASSFGQGWNTEAFF. The DNA of the CDR3 is TGCGCCAGCAGCTTCGGACAGGGGTGGAACACTGAAGCTTTCTTT.

This sequence joins TRBV6-1 and TRBJ2-1; 8 bases fit TRBD2. Germline trimming cut 0 bases from V and 5 bases from J; bases unmatched to any gene: 6. Germline CDR1 and CDR2: MNHNS and SASEGT. The CDR3 is 16 residues long. The CDR3, as DNA: TGTGCCAGCAGTGAAGCGCCCGCGGGAGGACACAATGAGCAGTTCTTC. Its protein product is CASSEAPAGGHNEQFF.

In this sample, this clone turned up a few times. J is TRBJ2-2 and V is TRBV30; 8 nucleotides agree with TRBD1. V was clipped by 7 bases and J by 6 bases; unmatched bases: 4. The CDR3 covers 12 residues. Germline assignment: CDR1 GTSNPN and CDR2 SVGIG (reference sequence). CDR3 protein: CALQGGPGELFF. CDR3 in DNA: TGTGCCTTACAGGGGGGCCCCGGGGAGCTGTTTTTT.

The chain links TRBV5-1 to TRBJ2-3; 8 bases agree with TRBD1. From germline, CDR1 is SGHRS and CDR2 YFSETQ. J lost 2 bases, V lost 4 bases, and 9 bases had no gene match. CDR3 length: 16 residues. This CDR3 reads CASSRLGQVTTDTQYF. Here the CDR3 DNA reads TGCGCCAGCAGCAGACTGGGACAGGTGACCACAGATACGCAGTATTTT.

The rearrangement links TRBV1 to TRBJ2-5; TRBD1 is taken as the D call from the table, unchecked against the DNA. TRBV1 is listed as a pseudogene. This CDR3 comprises 17 residues. CDR3 in DNA: TGCACCAGCAGCCAAGATCCAAGGGGGAGCCGCCAAGAGACCCAGTACTTC. This encodes CTSSQDPRGSRQETQYF.

This chain links TRBV7-6 with TRBJ1-2; 12 positions agree with TRBD1. The CDR3 extends over 15 amino acids. CDR1 is SGHVS and CDR2 is FNYEAQ in the germline V gene. The junction had 4 bases not matched to a gene; V was cut back by 4 bases and J by 4 bases. The CDR3 DNA is TGTGCCAGCAGCTCAGGGACAGGGGGCGTCTATGGCTACACCTTC. As protein: CASSSGTGGVYGYTF.